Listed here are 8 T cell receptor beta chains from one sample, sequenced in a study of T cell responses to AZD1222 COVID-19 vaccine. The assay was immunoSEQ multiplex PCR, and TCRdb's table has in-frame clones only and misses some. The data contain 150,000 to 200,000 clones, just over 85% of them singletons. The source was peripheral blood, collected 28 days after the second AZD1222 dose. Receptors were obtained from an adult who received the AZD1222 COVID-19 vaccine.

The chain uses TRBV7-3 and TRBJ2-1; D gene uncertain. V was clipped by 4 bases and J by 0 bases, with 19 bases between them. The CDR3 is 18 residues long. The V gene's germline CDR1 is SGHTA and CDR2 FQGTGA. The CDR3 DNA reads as TGTGCCAGCAGCTCCGAGACCCCTTATAACCGCTCCTACAATGAGCAGTTCTTC. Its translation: CASSSETPYNRSYNEQFF. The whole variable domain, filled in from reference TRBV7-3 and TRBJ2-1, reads GAGVSQTPSNKVTEKGKYVELRCDPISGHTALYWYRQSLGQGPEFLIYFQGTGAADDSGLPNDRFFAVRPEGSVSTLKIQRTERGDSAVYLCASSSETPYNRSYNEQFFGPGTRLTVL.

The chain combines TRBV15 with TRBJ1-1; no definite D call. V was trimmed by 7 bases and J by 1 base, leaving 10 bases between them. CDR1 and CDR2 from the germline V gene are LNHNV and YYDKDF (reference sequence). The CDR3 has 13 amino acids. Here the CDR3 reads CATTPPGNTEAFF. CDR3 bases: TGTGCCACCACCCCCCCGGGGAACACTGAAGCTTTCTTT. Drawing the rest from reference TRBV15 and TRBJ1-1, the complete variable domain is DAMVIQNPRYQVTQFGKPVTLSCSQTLNHNVMYWYQQKSSQAPKLLFHYYDKDFNNEADTPDNFQSRRPNTSFCFLDIRSPGLGDTAMYLCATTPPGNTEAFFGQGTRLTVV.

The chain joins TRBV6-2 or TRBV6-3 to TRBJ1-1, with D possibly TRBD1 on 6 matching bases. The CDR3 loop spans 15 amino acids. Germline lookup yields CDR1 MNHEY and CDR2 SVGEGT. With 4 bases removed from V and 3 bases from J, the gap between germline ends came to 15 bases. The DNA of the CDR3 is TGTGCCAGCAGTTGGGGGGCGGCGAGGGACACTGAAGCTTTCTTT. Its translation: CASSWGAARDTEAFF.

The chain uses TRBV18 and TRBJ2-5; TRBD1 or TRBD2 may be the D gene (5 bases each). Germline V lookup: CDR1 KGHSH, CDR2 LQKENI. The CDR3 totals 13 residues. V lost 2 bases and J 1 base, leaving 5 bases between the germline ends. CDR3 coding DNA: TGTGCCAGCTCACCAGGGACCCAAGAGACCCAGTACTTC. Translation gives CASSPGTQETQYF.

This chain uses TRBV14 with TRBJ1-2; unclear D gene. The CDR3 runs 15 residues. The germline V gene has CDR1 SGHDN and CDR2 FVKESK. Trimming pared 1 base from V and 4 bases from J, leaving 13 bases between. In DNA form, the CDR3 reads TGTGCCAGCAGCCAAGTAGGGCAGACTGTCTATGGCTACACCTTC. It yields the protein CASSQVGQTVYGYTF.

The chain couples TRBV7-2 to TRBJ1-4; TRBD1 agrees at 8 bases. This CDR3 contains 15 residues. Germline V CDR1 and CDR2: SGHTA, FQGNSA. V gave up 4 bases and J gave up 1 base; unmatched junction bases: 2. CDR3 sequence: CASSSDRGTNEKLFF. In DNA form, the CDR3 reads TGTGCCAGCAGCTCTGACAGGGGAACTAATGAAAAACTGTTTTTT. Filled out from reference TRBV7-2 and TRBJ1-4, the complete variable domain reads GAGVSQSPSNKVTEKGKDVELRCDPISGHTALYWYRQSLGQGLEFLIYFQGNSAPDKSGLPSDRFSAERTGGSVSTLTIQRTQQEDSAVYLCASSSDRGTNEKLFFGSGTQLSVL.

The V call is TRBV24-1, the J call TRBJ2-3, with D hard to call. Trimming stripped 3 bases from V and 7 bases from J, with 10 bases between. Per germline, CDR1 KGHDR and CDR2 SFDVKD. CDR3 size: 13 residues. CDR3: CATSDGVGNTQYF. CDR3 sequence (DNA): TGTGCCACCAGTGATGGAGTAGGAAATACGCAGTATTTT.

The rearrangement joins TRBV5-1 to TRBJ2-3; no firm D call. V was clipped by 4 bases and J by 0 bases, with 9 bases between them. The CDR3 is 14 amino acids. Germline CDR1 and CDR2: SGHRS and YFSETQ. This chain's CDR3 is CASSTQSSTDTQYF. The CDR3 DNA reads TGCGCCAGCAGCACCCAGAGTAGCACAGATACGCAGTATTTT.